The rows below give T cell receptor beta chains drawn from one sample of a study of blood T cell repertoires in COVID-19. Profiled with immunoSEQ multiplex PCR; TCRdb holds only in-frame clones, not every one. Of around 150,000 clones listed, 85% were seen once; the top ten hold 6.2%. The specimen was PBMCs or T cells enriched from blood (not recorded which). The source of these receptors is a middle-aged woman who had recovered from COVID-19. Both conserved end residues are part of each CDR3. The D gene is left open where the match is weak. Expanded clones get a size class; other rows say once, few or many, or leave the size out.

TRBJ1-1 - TRBD1 TRBV20-1 TGCAGTGCTATAACAGGGGTCGGGTCTTTCTTT CSAITGVGSFF
TRBJ2-3 - - TRBV7-2 TGTGCCAGCAGCCTTGGAGTGTTCACAGATACGCAGTATTTT CASSLGVFTDTQYF
TRBJ2-2 - TRBD1 TRBV7-3 TGTGCCAGCAGCTTACCCGGACAGGGGGCAGCCGGGGAGCTGTTTTTT CASSLPGQGAAGELFF
TRBJ1-5 - - TRBV19 TGTGCCAGTAGTGGTGGGGGCTGGGAGCCCCAGCATTTT CASSGGGWEPQHF
TRBJ2-2 - TRBD1 TRBV11-2 TGTGCCAGCAGCTACAGGGGGGACACCGGGGAGCTGTTTTTT CASSYRGDTGELFF
TRBJ1-2 once - TRBV27 TGTGCCAGCAGTTTACTTGAGGACTATGGGAGCTACACCTTC CASSLLEDYGSYTF
TRBJ2-1 once - TRBV2 TGTGCCAGCAGTGATTTGCCCTGGAGCAATGAGCAGTTCTTC CASSDLPWSNEQFF
TRBJ2-7 - - TRBV9 TGTGCCAGCAGCGTAGCTTCGGGTTCAGGGGTAGAGCAGTACTTC CASSVASGSGVEQYF
TRBJ1-2 once - TRBV5-1 TGCGCCAGCAGCTTGGAGTCAGGGGCCTACTATGGCTACACCTTC CASSLESGAYYGYTF
TRBJ1-1 - - TRBV30 TGTGCCTGGTGGTCCTTCAGGGGAATCCGACGAGCTGAAGCTTTCTTT CAWWSFRGIRRAEAFF
TRBJ2-1 - - TRBV19 TGTGCCAGTAGTATAGCTACAGACCAAGAGCAGTTCTTC CASSIATDQEQFF